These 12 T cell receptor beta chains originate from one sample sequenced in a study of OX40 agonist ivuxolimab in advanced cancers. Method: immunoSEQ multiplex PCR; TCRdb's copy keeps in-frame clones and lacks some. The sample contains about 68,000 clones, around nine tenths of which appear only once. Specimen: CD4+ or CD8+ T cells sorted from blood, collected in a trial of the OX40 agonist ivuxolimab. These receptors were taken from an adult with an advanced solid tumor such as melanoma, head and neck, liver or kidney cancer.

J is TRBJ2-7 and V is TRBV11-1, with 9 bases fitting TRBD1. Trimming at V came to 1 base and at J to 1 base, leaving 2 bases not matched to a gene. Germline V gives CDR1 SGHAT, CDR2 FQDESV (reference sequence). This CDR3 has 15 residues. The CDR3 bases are TGTGCCAGCAGCTTAGAGGGGACAGGGTCCTACGAGCAGTACTTC. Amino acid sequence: CASSLEGTGSYEQYF. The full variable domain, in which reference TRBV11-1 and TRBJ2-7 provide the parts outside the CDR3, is EAEVAQSPRYKITEKSQAVAFWCDPISGHATLYWYRQILGQGPELLVQFQDESVVDDSQLPKDRFSAERLKGVDSTLKIQPAELGDSAMYLCASSLEGTGSYEQYFGPGTRLTVT.

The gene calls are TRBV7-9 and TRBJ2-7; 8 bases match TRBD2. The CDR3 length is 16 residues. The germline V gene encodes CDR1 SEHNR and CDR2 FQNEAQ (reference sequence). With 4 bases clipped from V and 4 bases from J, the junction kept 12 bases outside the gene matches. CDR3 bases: TGTGCCAGCAGCTCCAAAAGGACTAGCCCCTCTTACGAGCAGTACTTC. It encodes CASSSKRTSPSYEQYF.

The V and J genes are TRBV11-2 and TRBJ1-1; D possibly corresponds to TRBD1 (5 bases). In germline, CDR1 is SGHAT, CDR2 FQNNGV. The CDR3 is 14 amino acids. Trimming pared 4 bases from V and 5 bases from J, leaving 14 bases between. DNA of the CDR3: TGTGCCAGCAGCTCTCGGACAAGTCAAACTGAAGCTTTCTTT. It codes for CASSSRTSQTEAFF.

CDR3 bases: TGTGCCAGCAGTTACTCGCGAGACTTGGGGTTTCAGCCCCAGCATTTT. Protein sequence: CASSYSRDLGFQPQHF. The chain uses TRBV6-5 and TRBJ1-5; no firm D call. The CDR3 consists of 16 residues. The germline CDR1 and CDR2 sequences are MNHEY and SVGAGI. Trimming pared 0 bases from V and 6 bases from J, leaving 15 bases between.

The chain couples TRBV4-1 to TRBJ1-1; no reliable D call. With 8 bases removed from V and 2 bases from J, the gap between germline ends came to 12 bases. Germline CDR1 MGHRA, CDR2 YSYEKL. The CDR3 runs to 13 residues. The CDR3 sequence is CASSRALNTEAFF. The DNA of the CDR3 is TGCGCCAGCTCTCGGGCCCTCAACACTGAAGCTTTCTTT.

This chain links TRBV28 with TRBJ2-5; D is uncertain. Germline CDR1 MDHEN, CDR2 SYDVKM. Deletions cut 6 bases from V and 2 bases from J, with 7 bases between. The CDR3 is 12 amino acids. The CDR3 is CASSRRQETQYF. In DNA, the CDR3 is TGTGCCAGCAGCCGAAGGCAAGAGACCCAGTACTTC.

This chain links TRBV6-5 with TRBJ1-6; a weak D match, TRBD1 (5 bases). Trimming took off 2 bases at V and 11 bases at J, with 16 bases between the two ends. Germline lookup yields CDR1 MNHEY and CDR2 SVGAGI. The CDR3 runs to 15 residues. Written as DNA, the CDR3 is TGTGCCAGCAGTTACATGCCCCAGGGAGGGCCACCCCTCCACTTT. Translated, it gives CASSYMPQGGPPLHF.

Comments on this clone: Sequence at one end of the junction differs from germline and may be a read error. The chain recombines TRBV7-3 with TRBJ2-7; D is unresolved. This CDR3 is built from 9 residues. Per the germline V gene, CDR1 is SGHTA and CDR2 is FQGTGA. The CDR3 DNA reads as TGTGCCAGCAGCTTGCCGACCTCATTC. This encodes CASSLPTSF.

The CDR3 DNA follows: TGTGCCAGCCTTGATAATTACCGTGGCTACACCTTC. It encodes CASLDNYRGYTF. The chain joins TRBV6-5 to TRBJ1-2; D is uncertain. The germline gives CDR1 MNHEY, CDR2 SVGAGI. V lost 8 bases, J lost 7 bases, and 14 bases lay in between. This CDR3 is built from 12 residues.

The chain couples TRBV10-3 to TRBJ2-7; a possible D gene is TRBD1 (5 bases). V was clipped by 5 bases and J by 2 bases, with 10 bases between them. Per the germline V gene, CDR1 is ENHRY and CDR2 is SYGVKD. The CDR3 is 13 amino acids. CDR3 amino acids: CAISSDSPYEQYF. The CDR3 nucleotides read TGTGCCATCAGTTCTGACAGTCCCTACGAGCAGTACTTC.

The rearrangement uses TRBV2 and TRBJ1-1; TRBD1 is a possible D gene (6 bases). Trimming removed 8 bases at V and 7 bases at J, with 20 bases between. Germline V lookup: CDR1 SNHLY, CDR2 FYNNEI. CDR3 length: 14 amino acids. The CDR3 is CASRIRRGFDEAFF. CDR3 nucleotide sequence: TGTGCCAGCCGGATCCGCAGGGGTTTCGATGAAGCTTTCTTT.

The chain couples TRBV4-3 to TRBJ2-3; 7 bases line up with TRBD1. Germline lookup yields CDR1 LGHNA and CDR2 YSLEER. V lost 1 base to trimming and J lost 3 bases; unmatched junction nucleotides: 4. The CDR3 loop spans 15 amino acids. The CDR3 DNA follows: TGCGCCAGCAGCCAAGCCTACAGGGGTACAGATACGCAGTATTTT. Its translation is CASSQAYRGTDTQYF.